A selection of T cell receptor beta chains follows, all from one sample in a study of response to subunit inactivated influenza vaccine. TCRdb re-called the RT-PCR reads with MiXCR, one entry per CDR3 protein. The data contain about 520,000 distinct CDR3 sequences, approximately 11% of them seen just once; the ten biggest clones take up around 12%. The sample here was PBMCs from blood, taken about 40 days after vaccination. The receptors here all came from a middle-aged man who received an inactivated influenza vaccine. CDR3s include the opening cysteine and the closing phenylalanine or tryptophan. The order of the fields is D gene, clone size, J gene, V gene, CDR3 DNA, CDR3 protein. The D gene is left open where the match is weak. Clone sizes are given selectively: once, few, many, or a class where the clone is expanded.

D gene: TRBD1; clone size: many; J gene: TRBJ1-5; V gene: TRBV12-3/TRBV12-4; CDR3 DNA: TGTGCCAGCCGACAGGGTGTATTGCCCCAGCATTTT; CDR3 protein: CASRQGVLPQHF
D gene: .; clone size: many; J gene: TRBJ1-4; V gene: TRBV20-1; CDR3 DNA: TGCAGTGCTAGAAACGGACAGCGTGAAAAACTGTTTTTT; CDR3 protein: CSARNGQREKLFF
D gene: .; clone size: .; J gene: TRBJ2-3; V gene: TRBV23-1; CDR3 DNA: TGCGCCAGCAGTCTCCCCCCCGAACGTAGCACAGATACGCAGTATTTT; CDR3 protein: CASSLPPERSTDTQYF
D gene: TRBD1; clone size: many; J gene: TRBJ1-1; V gene: TRBV12-3/TRBV12-4; CDR3 DNA: TGTGCCAGCAGTCCCGACAGGGTAGACACTGAAGCTTTCTTT; CDR3 protein: CASSPDRVDTEAFF
D gene: .; clone size: .; J gene: TRBJ2-1; V gene: TRBV4-1; CDR3 DNA: TGCGCCAGCAGCCAACTGTTCTCGGGGGTTAGCGATGAGCAGTTCTTC; CDR3 protein: CASSQLFSGVSDEQFF
D gene: .; clone size: many; J gene: TRBJ2-1; V gene: TRBV3-1; CDR3 DNA: TGTGCCAGCAGCCGGGTGGTGAGTGTCAGTGGCAATGAGCAGTTCTTC; CDR3 protein: CASSRVVSVSGNEQFF
D gene: TRBD1; clone size: few; J gene: TRBJ2-1; V gene: TRBV6-2/TRBV6-3; CDR3 DNA: TGTGCCAGCAGTTGGGTCGGACAGGGGGGCAATGAGCAGTTCTTC; CDR3 protein: CASSWVGQGGNEQFF
D gene: .; clone size: many; J gene: TRBJ2-5; V gene: TRBV7-2; CDR3 DNA: TGTGCCAGCAGCAAAAAAGAGACCCAGTACTTC; CDR3 protein: CASSKKETQYF
D gene: TRBD1; clone size: .; J gene: TRBJ2-7; V gene: TRBV28; CDR3 DNA: TGTGCCAGCAGTTTGAGCGTCGGGACAGCGAGCTCCTACGAGCAGTACTTC; CDR3 protein: CASSLSVGTASSYEQYF
D gene: .; clone size: many; J gene: TRBJ1-4; V gene: TRBV12-3/TRBV12-4; CDR3 DNA: TGTGCCAGCAGTCCCTCGTACGGAACTAATGAAAAACTGTTTTTT; CDR3 protein: CASSPSYGTNEKLFF
D gene: .; clone size: .; J gene: TRBJ1-2; V gene: TRBV5-1; CDR3 DNA: TGCGCCAGCAGGGGAGTGACAGTCGCGGGTTCTGGCTACACCTTC; CDR3 protein: CASRGVTVAGSGYTF
D gene: .; clone size: many; J gene: TRBJ2-7; V gene: TRBV29-1; CDR3 DNA: TGCAGCGTTGTTACAGGCCTCCCGAACGAGCAGTACTTC; CDR3 protein: CSVVTGLPNEQYF
D gene: .; clone size: .; J gene: TRBJ2-7; V gene: TRBV6-1; CDR3 DNA: TGTGCCAGCGGAAGAACTGTCAGTTCCTACGAGCAGTACTTC; CDR3 protein: CASGRTVSSYEQYF
D gene: .; clone size: many; J gene: TRBJ1-2; V gene: TRBV20-1; CDR3 DNA: TGCAGTGCTAGAGGGAGGTTGGGTGTCAGCTATGGCTACACCTTC; CDR3 protein: CSARGRLGVSYGYTF
D gene: TRBD1; clone size: many; J gene: TRBJ1-2; V gene: TRBV12-3/TRBV12-4; CDR3 DNA: TGTGCCAGCAGTTCCAGATGGGGACAGGTGAAACCTTATGGCTACACCTTC; CDR3 protein: CASSSRWGQVKPYGYTF
D gene: .; clone size: .; J gene: TRBJ2-7; V gene: TRBV7-9; CDR3 DNA: TGTGCCAGCAGCTTTGCCGGGACTGAATACGAGCAGTACTTC; CDR3 protein: CASSFAGTEYEQYF
D gene: TRBD1; clone size: many; J gene: TRBJ2-1; V gene: TRBV20-1; CDR3 DNA: TGCAGTGCCCGAACTTCCGGGACAGAGGGTTACAATGAGCAGTTCTTC; CDR3 protein: CSARTSGTEGYNEQFF
D gene: .; clone size: few; J gene: TRBJ2-5; V gene: TRBV11-2; CDR3 DNA: TGTGCCAGCAGCTCCCATGGGGCAGCGGTGGTGGAGACCCAGTACTTC; CDR3 protein: CASSSHGAAVVETQYF
D gene: .; clone size: many; J gene: TRBJ2-3; V gene: TRBV21-1; CDR3 DNA: TGTGCCAGCAGGGGACTAGCGGGAAGCCCAGATACGCAGTATTTT; CDR3 protein: CASRGLAGSPDTQYF
D gene: TRBD1; clone size: .; J gene: TRBJ2-3; V gene: TRBV5-1; CDR3 DNA: TGCGCCAGCAGTTCGGGACAGGGGGCGCCGACGCAGTATTTT; CDR3 protein: CASSSGQGAPTQYF
D gene: .; clone size: many; J gene: TRBJ1-5; V gene: TRBV6-1; CDR3 DNA: TGTGCCAGCAGCCCGGCCTGGGATCAGCCCCAGCATTTT; CDR3 protein: CASSPAWDQPQHF
D gene: .; clone size: many; J gene: TRBJ2-7; V gene: TRBV7-2; CDR3 DNA: TGTGCCAGCAGCTTAGTAAGCGCGCAGGGCGAGCAGTACTTC; CDR3 protein: CASSLVSAQGEQYF
D gene: TRBD1; clone size: .; J gene: TRBJ1-2; V gene: TRBV19; CDR3 DNA: TGTGCCAGTAGTTTACGGACAGGGAACTATGGCTACACCTTC; CDR3 protein: CASSLRTGNYGYTF
D gene: .; clone size: .; J gene: TRBJ1-1; V gene: TRBV5-1; CDR3 DNA: TGCGCCAGCAGCTTGGCCGGACTGGGGACAACTGAAGCTTTCTTT; CDR3 protein: CASSLAGLGTTEAFF
D gene: TRBD2; clone size: .; J gene: TRBJ2-7; V gene: TRBV7-2; CDR3 DNA: TGTGCCAGCAGGGCCGGGACTAGCGGGACCTACGAGCAGTACTTC; CDR3 protein: CASRAGTSGTYEQYF
D gene: .; clone size: many; J gene: TRBJ1-1; V gene: TRBV7-2; CDR3 DNA: TGTGCCAGCAGCTTAGCGTGGCAGGGTAACTCTGAAGCTTTCTTT; CDR3 protein: CASSLAWQGNSEAFF
D gene: TRBD1; clone size: few; J gene: TRBJ2-7; V gene: TRBV20-1; CDR3 DNA: TGCAGTGCTAGTCGCCCGGGACAGGAATTTTACGAGCAGTACTTC; CDR3 protein: CSASRPGQEFYEQYF
D gene: .; clone size: .; J gene: TRBJ2-7; V gene: TRBV11-1; CDR3 DNA: TGTGCCAGCAGCTCCCTCGGTAGTCCCAGGGGCGATCGCTACGAGCAGTACTTC; CDR3 protein: CASSSLGSPRGDRYEQYF
D gene: .; clone size: .; J gene: TRBJ1-6; V gene: TRBV25-1; CDR3 DNA: TGTGCCAGCAGTGAATATCGGAGTTCACCCCTCCACTTT; CDR3 protein: CASSEYRSSPLHF
D gene: .; clone size: many; J gene: TRBJ2-5; V gene: TRBV29-1; CDR3 DNA: TGCAGCGTCCAATTACAGGGCTTCCAAGAGACCCAGTACTTC; CDR3 protein: CSVQLQGFQETQYF
D gene: TRBD2; clone size: many; J gene: TRBJ2-7; V gene: TRBV18; CDR3 DNA: TGTGCCAGCTCGGGACTAGCGGGAGCCAACGAGCAGTACTTC; CDR3 protein: CASSGLAGANEQYF
D gene: TRBD2; clone size: .; J gene: TRBJ2-7; V gene: TRBV11-2; CDR3 DNA: TGTGCCAGCAGCCTCAACCCGTGGTCGTCGGGAGGTTCCTACGAGCAGTACTTC; CDR3 protein: CASSLNPWSSGGSYEQYF
D gene: .; clone size: few; J gene: TRBJ1-2; V gene: TRBV6-1; CDR3 DNA: TGTGCCAGCAGTGAAAACAGGTTTAATGGCTACACCTTC; CDR3 protein: CASSENRFNGYTF
D gene: .; clone size: many; J gene: TRBJ1-1; V gene: TRBV29-1; CDR3 DNA: TGCAGCGTTGCGGGGCACATGAACACTGAAGCTTTCTTT; CDR3 protein: CSVAGHMNTEAFF
D gene: .; clone size: many; J gene: TRBJ2-1; V gene: TRBV10-3; CDR3 DNA: TGTGCCATCAGTGCCCCTCCGGGACAAACCTACAATGAGCAGTTCTTC; CDR3 protein: CAISAPPGQTYNEQFF
D gene: .; clone size: .; J gene: TRBJ1-2; V gene: TRBV4-2; CDR3 DNA: TGTGCCAGCAGCCAACCAAAAGTGGGGGAGGACTACACCTTC; CDR3 protein: CASSQPKVGEDYTF
D gene: .; clone size: once; J gene: TRBJ2-7; V gene: TRBV15; CDR3 DNA: TGTGCCACCAGCAGAGATTTGATGCGCGAGCAGTACTTC; CDR3 protein: CATSRDLMREQYF
D gene: TRBD1; clone size: many; J gene: TRBJ2-5; V gene: TRBV7-2; CDR3 DNA: TGTGCCAGCAGTTTCGGGACAGCTCAAGAGACCCAGTACTTC; CDR3 protein: CASSFGTAQETQYF
D gene: TRBD1; clone size: few; J gene: TRBJ1-2; V gene: TRBV7-6; CDR3 DNA: TGTGCCAGCAGCTTTTTTGACAGGGGTGGTGATGGCTACACCTTC; CDR3 protein: CASSFFDRGGDGYTF
D gene: .; clone size: .; J gene: TRBJ1-1; V gene: TRBV5-1; CDR3 DNA: TGCGCCAGCAGCGACCGGGCGCAGGCGGGGGGGTTCGGTACTGAAGCTTTCTTT; CDR3 protein: CASSDRAQAGGFGTEAFF
D gene: .; clone size: many; J gene: TRBJ1-1; V gene: TRBV12-3/TRBV12-4; CDR3 DNA: TGTGCCAGCAAGGGGGACACTGAAGCTTTCTTT; CDR3 protein: CASKGDTEAFF
D gene: TRBD1; clone size: few; J gene: TRBJ2-2; V gene: TRBV4-3; CDR3 DNA: TGCGCCAGCAGCCAAGAAGGGACAGCGAACACCGGGGAGCTGTTTTTT; CDR3 protein: CASSQEGTANTGELFF
D gene: .; clone size: few; J gene: TRBJ2-5; V gene: TRBV7-2; CDR3 DNA: TGTGCCAGCAGCTTACATCTAGCGAAGACCCAGTACTTC; CDR3 protein: CASSLHLAKTQYF
D gene: .; clone size: few; J gene: TRBJ2-7; V gene: TRBV6-2/TRBV6-3; CDR3 DNA: TGTGCCAGCAGGTTGGGACGGAGCTCCTACGAGCAGTACTTC; CDR3 protein: CASRLGRSSYEQYF